This TCR beta chain was recovered during a study of T cells in women clearing cervical HPV infection. Study overall: Blood came at first lesion visit for cases, post-clearance for controls. For cases, blood was sampled a median approximately 150 days after lesion detection, interquartile range roughly 90 to 230 days.

Measured with immunoSEQ multiplex PCR; TCRdb has only the in-frame clones, and not every one. The sample is made up of more than 15,000 clones, and the top ten hold approximately 15% of it. From germline, CDR1 is DFQATT and CDR2 SNEGSKA (reference sequence). The V segment lost 3 bases and the J segment 0 bases; nucleotides outside the gene matches: 2. The CDR3 consists of 16 residues. Study conclusions and caveats: Timing of associations relative to infection is unclear; T-cell subsets were not isolated.

In the case of this clone: Its specificity is not known. The CDR3 goes on 3 residues after the read ends, and that part is filled in from the germline J gene.

The sample consisted of blood buffy coat. The rearrangement uses TRBV20-1 and TRBJ2-1; TRBD2 aligns across 13 bases. This clonotype was sampled from a woman aged 18-70 years with a cervical HPV16 infection that either progressed to CIN3+ or cleared (not recorded which). This CDR3 is CSASGTSGNSYNEQFF. The part of the CDR3 DNA that was read is TGCAGTGCTAGCGGGACTAGCGGGAACTCCTACAATGAG.